This T cell receptor beta chain was documented in a study of Graves' ophthalmopathy and Graves' hyperthyroidism. Study-wide results and limits: Blood also harbored most expanded thyroid clonotypes above 0.001 frequency.

This clonotype was recorded at least ten times. The antigen remains undetermined. V was cut by 8 bases and J by 3 bases, with 16 bases left in between. This CDR3 is built from 14 residues. Germline CDR1 is LNHDA and CDR2 is SQIVND (reference sequence). Diagnostic conclusions were grounded in clinical symptoms, serum thyroxine, TRAb, thyroid ultrasound and orbital computed tomography. The TCR beta CDR3 regions underwent amplification from RNA transcripts. HTBI primers were used in a first-round RT-PCR, which preceded a second-round multiplex PCR. Each CDR3 protein is one row after TCRdb ran MiXCR on the multiplex PCR reads. In the table there are around 1.1 million distinct CDR3 sequences, about 36% of which are singletons.

The V gene is TRBV19, the J gene TRBJ1-1; a weak D match, TRBD1 (6 bases). Sequencing used peripheral blood or thyroid tissue (not recorded which). The receptor comes from an adult man with Graves' hyperthyroidism. The DNA for the CDR3 is TGTGCCAGTTCCCAGATTGGGACACACACTGAAGCTTTCTTT. It is translated as CASSQIGTHTEAFF.